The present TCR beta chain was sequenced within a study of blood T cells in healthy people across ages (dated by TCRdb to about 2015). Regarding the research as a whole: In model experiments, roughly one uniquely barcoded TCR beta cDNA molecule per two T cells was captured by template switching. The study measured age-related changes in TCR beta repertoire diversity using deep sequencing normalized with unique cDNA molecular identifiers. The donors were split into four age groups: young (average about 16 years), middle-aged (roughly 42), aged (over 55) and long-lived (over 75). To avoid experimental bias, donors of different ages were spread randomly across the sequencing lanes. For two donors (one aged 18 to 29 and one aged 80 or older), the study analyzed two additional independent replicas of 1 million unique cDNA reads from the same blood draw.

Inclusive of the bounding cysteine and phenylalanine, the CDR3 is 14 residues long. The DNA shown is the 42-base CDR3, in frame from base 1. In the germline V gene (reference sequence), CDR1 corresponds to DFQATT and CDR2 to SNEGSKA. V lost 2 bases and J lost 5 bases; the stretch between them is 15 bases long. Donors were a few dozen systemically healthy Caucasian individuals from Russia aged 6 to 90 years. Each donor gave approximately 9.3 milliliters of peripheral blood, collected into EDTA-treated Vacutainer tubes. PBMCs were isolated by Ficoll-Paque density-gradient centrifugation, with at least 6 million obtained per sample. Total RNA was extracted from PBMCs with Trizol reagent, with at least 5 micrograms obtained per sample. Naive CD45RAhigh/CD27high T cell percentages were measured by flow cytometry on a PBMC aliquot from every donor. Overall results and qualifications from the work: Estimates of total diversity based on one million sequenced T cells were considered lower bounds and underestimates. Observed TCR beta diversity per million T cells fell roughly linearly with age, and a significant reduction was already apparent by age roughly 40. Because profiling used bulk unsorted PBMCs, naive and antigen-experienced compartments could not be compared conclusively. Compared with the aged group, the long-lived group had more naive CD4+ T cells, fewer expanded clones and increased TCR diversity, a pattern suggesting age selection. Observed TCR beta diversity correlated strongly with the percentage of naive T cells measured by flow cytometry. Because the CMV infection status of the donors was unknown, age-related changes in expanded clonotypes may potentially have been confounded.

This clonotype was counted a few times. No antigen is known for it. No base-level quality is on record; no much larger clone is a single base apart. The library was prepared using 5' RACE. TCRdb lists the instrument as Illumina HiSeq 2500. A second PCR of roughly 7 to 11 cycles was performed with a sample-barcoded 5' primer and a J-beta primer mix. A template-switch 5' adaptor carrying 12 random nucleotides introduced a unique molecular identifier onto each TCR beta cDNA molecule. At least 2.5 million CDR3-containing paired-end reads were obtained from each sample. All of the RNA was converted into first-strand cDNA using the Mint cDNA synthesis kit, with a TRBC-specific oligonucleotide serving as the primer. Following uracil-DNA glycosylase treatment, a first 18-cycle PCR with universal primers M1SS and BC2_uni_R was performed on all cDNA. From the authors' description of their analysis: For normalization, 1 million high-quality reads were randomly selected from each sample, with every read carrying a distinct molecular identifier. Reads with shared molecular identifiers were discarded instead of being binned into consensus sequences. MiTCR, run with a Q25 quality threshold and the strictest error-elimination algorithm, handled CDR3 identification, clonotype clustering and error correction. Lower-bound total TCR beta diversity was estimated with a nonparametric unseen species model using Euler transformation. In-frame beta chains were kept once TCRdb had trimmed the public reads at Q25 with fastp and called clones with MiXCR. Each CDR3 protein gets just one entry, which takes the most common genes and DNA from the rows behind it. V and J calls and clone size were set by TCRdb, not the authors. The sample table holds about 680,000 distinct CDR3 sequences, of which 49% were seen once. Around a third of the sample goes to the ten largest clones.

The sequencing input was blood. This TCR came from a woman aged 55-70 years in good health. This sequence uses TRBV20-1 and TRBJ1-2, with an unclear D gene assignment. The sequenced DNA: TGCAGTGCTAGAATGGGGAGGGCGCGATATGGCTACACCTTC. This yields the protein CSARMGRARYGYTF.